The present TCR beta chain was sequenced within a study of shared clonotypes between healthy human individuals. About the research overall: The study drew on two women and a few men aged 18 to 49 as donors.

A CD45RA+ naive subset and a CD45RA-negative memory subset were split from CD4+ cells. Points from the study as a whole: Collection of samples was limited to blood; tissue repertoires likely differ. Compared with clonotypes that all four donors shared, non-shared clonotypes had lower generation probabilities.

Germline CDR1 reads KGHSH; CDR2 reads LQKENI. The V end was cut by 1 base, the J end by 3 bases, with 7 bases between. The CDR3 totals 13 residues. Concerning this clone: Its antigen is unknown.

The assay was immunoSEQ multiplex PCR, and TCRdb's table has in-frame clones only and misses some. In the table there are 2 million or so clones, 85% to 95% of which are singletons. Sequencing was carried out using naive CD4+ T cells sorted from blood. As for subset: CD45RA+ positively selected. The TCR comes from a man aged 18 to 30 in good health. The V and J genes are TRBV18 and TRBJ2-7, with D unresolved. The CDR3 is CASSPRVNYEQYF. The DNA of the CDR3 is TGTGCCAGCTCACCACGCGTTAACTACGAGCAGTACTTC.